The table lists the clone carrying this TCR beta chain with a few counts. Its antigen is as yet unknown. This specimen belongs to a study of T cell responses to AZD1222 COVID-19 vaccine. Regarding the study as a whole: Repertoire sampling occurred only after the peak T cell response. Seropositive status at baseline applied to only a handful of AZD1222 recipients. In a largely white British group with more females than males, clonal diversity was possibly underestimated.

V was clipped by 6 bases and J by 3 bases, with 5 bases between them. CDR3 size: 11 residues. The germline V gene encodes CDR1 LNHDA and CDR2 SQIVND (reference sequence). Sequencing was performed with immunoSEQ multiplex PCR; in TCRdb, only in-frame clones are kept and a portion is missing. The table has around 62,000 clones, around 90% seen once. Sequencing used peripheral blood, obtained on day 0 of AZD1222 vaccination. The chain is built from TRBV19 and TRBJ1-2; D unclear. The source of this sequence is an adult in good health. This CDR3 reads CASSRYYGYTF. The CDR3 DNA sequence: TGTGCCAGTAGCAGATACTATGGCTACACCTTC. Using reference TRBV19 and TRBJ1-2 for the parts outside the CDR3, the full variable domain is DGGITQSPKYLFRKEGQNVTLSCEQNLNHDAMYWYRQDPGQGLRLIYYSQIVNDFQKGDIAEGYSVSREKKESFPLTVTSAQKNPTAFYLCASSRYYGYTFGSGTRLTVV.